Listed here are 17 T cell receptor beta chains from one sample, sequenced in a study of cytomegalovirus exposure and HLA in healthy donors. Primers included in the PCR were 60 Vbeta and 13 Jbeta primers. Clones were read by immunoSEQ multiplex PCR, and TCRdb kept only the in-frame ones, dropping some. The table includes about 88,000 clones, approximately 79% detected once. Sequenced: PBMCs. The source of these receptors is a young man in good health and CMV-seronegative.

This sequence joins TRBV7-9 and TRBJ2-5; 11 bases align to TRBD1. Germline loops: CDR1 SEHNR, CDR2 FQNEAQ (reference sequence). This CDR3 has 17 residues. Trimming cost V 5 bases and J 2 bases; bases outside gene matches: 10. The CDR3 DNA reads TGTGCCAGCAGCAGCGGACAGGGGGCGAGGGTGCAAGAGACCCAGTACTTC. Amino acid sequence: CASSSGQGARVQETQYF.

The chain's CDR3 is CASRGDGAYGYTF. CDR3 coding DNA: TGTGCCAGCAGGGGAGACGGAGCCTATGGCTACACCTTC. The J gene is TRBJ1-2, the V gene TRBV6-1; D gene uncertain. Trimming left V 6 bases short and J 4 bases short, with 12 bases between. The length of the CDR3 is 13 residues. The germline CDR1 and CDR2 sequences are MNHNS and SASEGT.

The chain employs TRBV2 and TRBJ2-1; D perhaps matches TRBD2 (5 bases). V dropped 6 bases and J dropped 8 bases, with 20 bases sitting between them. The CDR3 is 15 residues long. Germline V gene data show CDR1 as SNHLY and CDR2 as FYNNEI. The CDR3 nucleotides are TGTGCCAGCAGCCTCCAGGACTCTAGGGATGATGAGCAGTTCTTC. Translation: CASSLQDSRDDEQFF.

The chain recombines TRBV18 with TRBJ1-2; no clear D gene. This CDR3 contains 13 residues. Germline V gives CDR1 KGHSH, CDR2 LQKENI. Trimming removed 2 bases at V and 3 bases at J, with 7 bases between. The CDR3 DNA follows: TGTGCCAGCTCACCAAACGGGGACTATGGCTACACCTTC. The encoded protein is CASSPNGDYGYTF.

The rearrangement joins TRBV25-1 to TRBJ1-6; 9 bases map to TRBD1. V shed 4 bases and J 1 base; nucleotides not matched to a gene: 8. The CDR3 is made up of 18 amino acids. Germline CDR1 MGHDK, CDR2 SYGVNS. Written as DNA, the CDR3 is TGTGCCAGCAGTGGCTACGGACAGGGGTGGTCCTATAATTCACCCCTCCACTTT. Amino acids: CASSGYGQGWSYNSPLHF.

CDR3 sequence (DNA): TGTGCCAGCAGCGTAGTTGAGGGGGGGGGTTCACCCCTCCACTTT. It codes for CASSVVEGGGSPLHF. The chain carries TRBV9 and TRBJ1-6; maybe TRBD1 (6 bases). Trimming pared 0 bases from V and 9 bases from J, leaving 13 bases between. Germline V CDR1 and CDR2: SGDLS, YYNGEE. The CDR3 is 15 residues long.

This clone was counted once. This chain joins TRBV5-1 and TRBJ1-6; 10 positions match TRBD1. Trimming at V came to 4 bases and at J to 9 bases, leaving 7 bases not matched to a gene. Germline V gives CDR1 SGHRS, CDR2 YFSETQ. The CDR3 contains 15 residues. The CDR3 DNA reads TGCGCCAGCAGCATAGACAGGGGGCCCGGTTCACCCCTCCACTTT. This sequence encodes CASSIDRGPGSPLHF.

The chain has TRBV15 and TRBJ1-1; TRBD1 is a possible D gene (6 bases). V was trimmed by 3 bases and J by 1 base, leaving 12 bases between them. Germline CDR1 is LNHNV and CDR2 is YYDKDF (reference sequence). The CDR3 sequence is 15 residues long. This CDR3 is CATSSPDRGNTEAFF. CDR3 in DNA: TGTGCCACCAGCAGTCCGGACAGAGGGAACACTGAAGCTTTCTTT.

Regarding this clone: The conserved phenylalanine or tryptophan is not found at the CDR3 terminus, so this likely reflects a read error. Because the CDR3's place on the DNA is in doubt, the DNA is left out and the CDR3 is given as listed by TCRdb. This chain connects TRBV2 to TRBJ1-1; TRBD1 reflects the table's D call only, with no check against the DNA. Germline V gene data show CDR1 as SNHLY and CDR2 as FYNNEI. Inclusive of both ends, the CDR3 amounts to 8 amino acids. CDR3 residues: CASSNQFQ.

V is TRBV7-9 and J is TRBJ1-1; D is possibly TRBD1 (5 bases). Between the trimmed V and J ends, which lost 7 bases and 2 bases, there was a span of 17 bases. Germline V gene sequence: CDR1 SEHNR, CDR2 FQNEAQ (reference sequence). The CDR3 totals 15 residues. The CDR3 DNA sequence: TGTGCCAGCACCATAGGATGGGGGGAAAACACTGAAGCTTTCTTT. Encoded protein: CASTIGWGENTEAFF.

CDR3: CASSPFRQGVYEQYF. DNA for the CDR3: TGTGCCAGCTCACCATTCCGACAGGGTGTCTACGAGCAGTACTTC. The V call is TRBV18, the J call TRBJ2-7; 7 bases line up with TRBD1. The V gene end was trimmed by 2 bases and the J gene end by 3 bases; junction bases not matched to a gene: 7. The CDR3 is made up of 15 amino acids. Germline CDR1 KGHSH, CDR2 LQKENI. The variable domain in full, with the rest retrieved from reference TRBV18 and TRBJ2-7, is NAGVMQNPRHLVRRRGQEARLRCSPMKGHSHVYWYRQLPEEGLKFMVYLQKENIIDESGMPKERFSAEFPKEGPSILRIQQVVRGDSAAYFCASSPFRQGVYEQYFGPGTRLTVT.

This chain connects TRBV7-2 to TRBJ1-5; the match to TRBD1 covers 8 bases. After removal of 5 bases from V and 5 bases from J, the junction contained 8 bases not matched to a gene. The CDR3 extends over 15 amino acids. Germline-derived CDR1 and CDR2 are SGHTA and FQGNSA. CDR3 sequence reads: CASSINRGEDQPQHF. The CDR3 region has the DNA TGTGCCAGCAGCATCAACAGGGGGGAGGATCAGCCCCAGCATTTT.

The V gene is TRBV7-9, the J gene TRBJ1-1; 10 bases line up with TRBD1. There are 15 residues in the CDR3. Germline loops: CDR1 SEHNR, CDR2 FQNEAQ (reference sequence). V dropped 5 bases and J dropped 1; count of bases not matched to a gene: 4. CDR3 nucleotides: TGTGCCAGCAGCGACCGGGACAGGGGGAACACTGAAGCTTTCTTT. Protein: CASSDRDRGNTEAFF.

The V and J genes are TRBV19 and TRBJ1-1; tentatively, D is TRBD1 (5 bases). The V end was cut by 8 bases, the J end by 7 bases, with 14 bases between. Germline-derived CDR1 and CDR2 are LNHDA and SQIVND (reference sequence). CDR3 length: 12 amino acids. The CDR3 protein is CASRPGKGEAFF. In DNA, the CDR3 is TGTGCCAGTCGCCCAGGGAAGGGTGAAGCTTTCTTT.

The rearrangement uses TRBV29-1 and TRBJ2-3, with 7 bases aligning to TRBD1. The J segment lost 2 bases and the V segment lost 5 bases, leaving 7 bases of the junction unmatched. CDR1 is SQVTM and CDR2 is ANQGSEA in the germline V gene. This CDR3 has 14 residues. The CDR3 loop reads CSVTDRADTDTQYF. In DNA, the CDR3 is TGCAGCGTTACAGACAGGGCGGACACAGATACGCAGTATTTT.

This chain connects TRBV7-2 to TRBJ2-1; D might be TRBD2 (6 bases). CDR3 length: 13 residues. CDR1 SGHTA and CDR2 FQGNSA come from the germline V gene. The V end was cut by 3 bases, the J end by 7 bases, with 10 bases between. The CDR3 DNA follows: TGTGCCAGCAGCTTCGTAGGAGGGAATGAGCAGTTCTTC. Its protein is CASSFVGGNEQFF.

V and J are TRBV5-5 and TRBJ1-1; TRBD1 might be the D (5 bases). The CDR3 extends over 17 amino acids. The V gene's germline CDR1 is SGHKS and CDR2 YYEKEE (reference sequence). The germline V and J ends were trimmed by 5 bases and 0 bases, with 20 bases remaining between them. The CDR3 bases are TGTGCCAGCAGACTACTGGGGTCGCAAGGGGTGAACACTGAAGCTTTCTTT. This translates into CASRLLGSQGVNTEAFF.